The 20 T cell receptor beta chains listed next were all sequenced from one sample in a study of T cell clonality in common variable immunodeficiency. Repertoires were generated with immunoSEQ multiplex PCR, while TCRdb's copy carries only in-frame clones and drops some. This sample carries around 57,000 clones and no singletons, and approximately 3.6% goes to the top ten. The sequenced sample consisted of peripheral blood mononuclear cells. These TCRs come from a person aged 18 to 75 in good health.

This clone was found many times. The CDR3 loop reads CASRPGQANTGELFF. The covered CDR3 bases are TGTGCCAGCCGCCCGGGACAGGCGAACACCGGGGAG. The chain has TRBV6-4 and TRBJ2-2; 8 bases fit TRBD1. Coverage ceases 3 residues before the CDR3 finishes, and the germline J gene fills in the end. V shed 8 bases and J 0 bases; nucleotides not matched to a gene: 5. Germline CDR1 MRHNA, CDR2 SNTAGT. The CDR3 is 15 amino acids.

Notes on this clone: The CDR3 goes on 3 residues after the read ends, and that part is filled in from the germline J gene. The gene calls are TRBV29-1 and TRBJ2-7, with 10 bases identical to TRBD1. Germline loops: CDR1 SQVTM, CDR2 ANQGSEA. J lost 6 bases, V lost 7 bases, and 12 bases had no gene match. The CDR3 loop spans 14 amino acids. The part of the CDR3 DNA that was read is TGCAGCGCCCTAACCGGGACAGGGGTAGGCGAG. Translated: CSALTGTGVGE. From start to end, the CDR3 is CSALTGTGVGEQYF.

This clone has a count of ten or more. The missing CDR3 end, 3 residues past where the read stops, is filled in from the germline J gene. The V call is TRBV18, the J call TRBJ1-1; 7 nucleotides align to TRBD1. Germline lookup yields CDR1 KGHSH and CDR2 LQKENI. V lost 8 bases to trimming and J lost 4 bases; unmatched junction nucleotides: 7. The CDR3 sequence is 13 residues long. The sequenced CDR3 bases are TGTGCCAGCAACACACAGGGGTCCACTGAA. Protein product: CASNTQGSTE. The entire CDR3 sequence reads CASNTQGSTEAFF.

This clone was observed at least ten times. The sequenced CDR3 bases are TGTGCCAGCAGCCAACAGGGGGGTTACGGC. Protein sequence: CASSQQGGYG. The whole CDR3 region reads CASSQQGGYGYTF. The V and J genes are TRBV7-2 and TRBJ1-2; TRBD1 aligns across 8 bases. The read terminates 3 residues before the CDR3 end, so the remaining end is supplied by the germline J gene. This CDR3 spans 13 amino acids. The germline V gene encodes CDR1 SGHTA and CDR2 FQGNSA. Using reference TRBV7-2 and TRBJ1-2 for the parts outside the CDR3, the full variable domain is GAGVSQSPSNKVTEKGKDVELRCDPISGHTALYWYRQSLGQGLEFLIYFQGNSAPDKSGLPSDRFSAERTGGSVSTLTIQRTQQEDSAVYLCASSQQGGYGYTFGSGTRLTVV.

This clone was seen repeatedly, ten times or more. The chain's CDR3 is CASSPRDRGANTGELFF. Partial CDR3 DNA: TGTGCCAGCTCACCACGGGACAGGGGCGCGAACACCGGGGAG. This rearrangement joins TRBV18 to TRBJ2-2; 10 bases fit TRBD1. The read ends 3 residues early relative to the CDR3; the germline J gene fills the gap. The CDR3 length is 17 residues. Germline V CDR1 and CDR2: KGHSH, LQKENI. The V and J ends lost 1 base and 0 bases, in that order; junction bases with no gene match: 2.

This clone was recorded many times. The read terminates 3 residues ahead of where the CDR3 ends, so the germline J gene completes it. The genes are TRBV6-2 or TRBV6-3 and TRBJ1-2, with D uncertain. V was trimmed by 7 bases and J by 0 bases, leaving 9 bases between them. CDR1 is MNHEY and CDR2 is SVGEGT in the germline V gene. The CDR3 is made up of 13 amino acids. CDR3 protein: CASTRAANYGYTF. Partial CDR3 DNA: TGTGCCAGCACGCGGGCGGCTAACTATGGC.

Comments on this clone: Germline is not matched at one junction end, which may reflect a read error. The read finishes 3 residues shy of the CDR3 end, and the germline J gene is used to complete it. The chain couples TRBV7-9 to TRBJ1-2; 9 nucleotides match TRBD1. Germline CDR1 and CDR2: SEHNR and FQNEAQ (reference sequence). The CDR3 consists of 14 residues. Incomplete CDR3 DNA: TGTGTCAGCAGCACAGAAGGACAGGGGAATGGC. Its translation: CVSSTEGQGNG. The full CDR3 sequence reads CVSSTEGQGNGYTF.

This clone was counted at least ten times. Read sequence stops 3 residues before the CDR3 end, and the germline J gene provides the missing end. The chain couples TRBV20-1 to TRBJ2-5; 11 positions agree with TRBD1. The germline CDR1 and CDR2 sequences are DFQATT and SNEGSKA (reference sequence). The CDR3 contains 19 residues. Unmatched junction bases numbered 16, after V lost 1 base and J lost 3 bases. CDR3 DNA (partial): TGCAGTGCTAGAGCTCTAGGGGGGACAGGGGGTTTGGTGGAAGAGACC. Amino acids: CSARALGGTGGLVEET. The full CDR3 protein is CSARALGGTGGLVEETQYF.

This clone came up many times. The read gets to within 3 residues of the CDR3 end, and the germline J gene fills in the rest. The V call is TRBV29-1, the J call TRBJ2-2, with TRBD2 matching over 13 bases. Germline CDR1 and CDR2: SQVTM and ANQGSEA. The junction had 5 bases not matched to a gene; V was cut back by 5 bases and J by 5 bases. The CDR3 extends over 15 amino acids. Incomplete CDR3 DNA: TGCAGCGTTTCTACTAGCGGGAGGGGAACCGGGGAG. This codes for CSVSTSGRGTGE. The full CDR3 sequence reads CSVSTSGRGTGELFF.

By share of the sample, this clone is medium-sized. Read coverage stops 3 residues before the CDR3 terminus; the germline J gene supplies the remainder. The J gene is TRBJ2-7, the V gene TRBV20-1; TRBD2 matches 9 bases. The trim removed 0 bases at V and 2 bases at J, leaving 8 bases unmatched. Germline CDR1 DFQATT, CDR2 SNEGSKA (reference sequence). The CDR3 sequence is 16 residues long. This chain's CDR3 is CSARDLSGRLPYEQYF. The sequenced CDR3 bases are TGCAGTGCTAGAGATCTCAGCGGGAGGTTGCCCTACGAG.

This clone has ten or more counts. The read stops 3 residues short of the end of the CDR3; the missing end is completed from the germline J gene. This chain uses TRBV5-1 with TRBJ2-1, with 14 bases identical to TRBD2. This CDR3 has 17 amino acids. The germline CDR1 and CDR2 sequences are SGHRS and YFSETQ. V was clipped by 3 bases and J by 4 bases; unmatched bases: 6. The covered CDR3 bases are TGCGCCAGCAGCTGGACTAGCGGGAGGAGTACGTACAATGAG. This gives the protein CASSWTSGRSTYNE. The entire CDR3 is CASSWTSGRSTYNEQFF.

Ten or more counts support this clone. With the read ending 3 residues before the CDR3 end, the germline J gene is used to fill in that end. The chain is built from TRBV12-3 or TRBV12-4 and TRBJ2-1; 8 bases are a match to TRBD2. V lost 1 base, J lost 5 bases, and 7 bases stayed unmatched. There are 16 residues in the CDR3. CDR3 DNA, as far as it was read: TGTGCCAGCAGTTTAGACCCCCGCGGGAGGAACAATGAG. Its translation: CASSLDPRGRNNE. Given in full, the CDR3 is CASSLDPRGRNNEQFF.

This clone was counted ten times or more. The CDR3 end falls 3 residues outside the read, so it is completed with the germline J gene. This chain joins TRBV29-1 and TRBJ2-3, with a possible D match to TRBD1 (6 bases). The V end lost 7 bases, the J end lost 2 bases, and 13 bases lay between the germline ends. Germline V gene sequence: CDR1 SQVTM, CDR2 ANQGSEA. This CDR3 is 13 amino acids long. The part of the CDR3 DNA that was read is TGCAGCGACTCCGGACAGACCACAGATACG. This codes for CSDSGQTTDT. From start to end, the CDR3 is CSDSGQTTDTQYF.

This clone was seen a handful of times. One end of the junction fails to match germline, which may point to a read error. The sequence runs out 3 residues before the end of the CDR3; the remainder is reconstructed from the germline J gene. The chain combines TRBV7-2 with TRBJ2-2, with 8 bases matching TRBD2. Germline V CDR1 and CDR2: SGHTA, FQGNSA. The CDR3 has 15 residues. The sequenced part of the CDR3 DNA is TGTGCCAGCATCTTACGAGCGGGGGTCGGCGGGGAG. It specifies CASILRAGVGGE. The full-length CDR3 reads as CASILRAGVGGELFF.

This clone was picked up many times. CDR3: CASSSGTGGLGTEAFF. Partial CDR3 DNA: TGCGCCAGCAGCTCCGGGACAGGGGGCCTGGGCACTGAA. This chain joins TRBV5-1 and TRBJ1-1, with 12 bases lining up with TRBD1. The CDR3 extends 3 residues past the end of the read, so its final part is completed from the germline J gene. The CDR3 runs to 16 residues. Losses at the gene ends were 3 bases for V and 4 bases for J; bases not matched to a gene: 7. The germline V gene encodes CDR1 SGHRS and CDR2 YFSETQ. The entire variable domain, with the rest obtained from reference TRBV5-1 and TRBJ1-1, is as follows: KAGVTQTPRYLIKTRGQQVTLSCSPISGHRSVSWYQQTPGQGLQFLFEYFSETQRNKGNFPGRFSGRQFSNSRSEMNVSTLELGDSALYLCASSSGTGGLGTEAFFGQGTRLTVV.

As to this clone: The read terminates 3 residues ahead of where the CDR3 ends, so the germline J gene completes it. The rearrangement uses TRBV19 and TRBJ1-6; TRBD1 might be the D (5 bases). CDR1 is LNHDA and CDR2 is SQIVND in the germline V gene (reference sequence). This CDR3 has 15 amino acids. The germline V and J ends were trimmed by 4 bases and 5 bases, with 12 bases remaining between them. CDR3 bases read: TGTGCCAGTAGTAACCAGGACACTAATAATTCACCC. This translates into CASSNQDTNNSP. The entire CDR3 reads CASSNQDTNNSPLHF.

This clone was picked up many times. The CDR3 is cut off 3 residues early in the read; its end comes from the germline J gene. V and J are TRBV6-2 or TRBV6-3 and TRBJ1-1; no firm D call. Per the germline V gene, CDR1 is MNHEY and CDR2 is SVGEGT. The germline V and J ends were trimmed by 0 bases and 0 bases, with 5 bases remaining between them. The CDR3 length is 14 residues. This CDR3 is CASSYSLMNTEAFF. CDR3 bases read: TGTGCCAGCAGTTACTCACTCATGAACACTGAA.

As for this clone: The CDR3 end lies 3 residues beyond the end of the read and is filled in from the germline J gene. The chain uses TRBV19 and TRBJ1-5, with TRBD1 matching over 7 bases. Germline lookup yields CDR1 LNHDA and CDR2 SQIVND (reference sequence). CDR3 size: 14 residues. The V gene end was trimmed by 8 bases and the J gene end by 1 base; junction bases not matched to a gene: 5. The CDR3 DNA, read in part, is TGTGCCAGTGTCGGCAGGGGGAGCAATCAGCCC. This translates into CASVGRGSNQP. The CDR3 in full is CASVGRGSNQPQHF.

This clone was counted many times. The CDR3 end is not reached by the read, which stops 3 residues before it; the germline J gene fills it in. The chain uses TRBV5-1 and TRBJ1-1, with 8 bases fitting TRBD1. From germline, CDR1 is SGHRS and CDR2 YFSETQ. The CDR3 has 13 amino acids. Partial CDR3 DNA: TGCGCCAGCAGCCCCGGACAGGGAAGCGAA. This translates into CASSPGQGSE. The complete CDR3 reads CASSPGQGSEAFF.

This clone was observed many times. The read gets to within 3 residues of the CDR3 end, and the germline J gene fills in the rest. V is TRBV2 and J is TRBJ1-1; D is unresolved. CDR1 and CDR2 from the germline V gene are SNHLY and FYNNEI. The CDR3 runs to 14 residues. V was shortened by 5 bases and J by 5 bases, with 15 bases between the two germline ends. The CDR3 bases that were read are TGTGCCAGCAGTACAGACCCCAGAGGGACTGAA. Its translation is CASSTDPRGTE. The CDR3 in full is CASSTDPRGTEAFF.